These 21 T cell receptor beta chains share one sample of origin, sequenced in a study of T cell responses to AZD1222 COVID-19 vaccine. The assay was immunoSEQ multiplex PCR, and TCRdb's table has in-frame clones only and misses some. Of around 160,000 clones listed, about 92% are singletons. The sample consisted of peripheral blood, taken on day 0 of AZD1222 vaccination. These receptor sequences come from an adult in good health.

The rearrangement joins TRBV29-1 to TRBJ2-1; TRBD2 matches at 11 bases. The CDR3 is made up of 16 amino acids. J lost 5 bases, V lost 4 bases, and 10 bases had no gene match. Germline values: CDR1 SQVTM, CDR2 ANQGSEA. The CDR3 DNA sequence: TGCAGCGTTGCTCGTAGCGGGGGGGGACCCGACAATGAGCAGTTCTTC. It specifies CSVARSGGGPDNEQFF.

The rearrangement uses TRBV30 and TRBJ1-2; TRBD1 agrees at 9 bases. After removal of 0 bases from V and 8 bases from J, the junction contained 7 bases not matched to a gene. This CDR3 is built from 14 residues. CDR1 GTSNPN and CDR2 SVGIG come from the germline V gene (reference sequence). CDR3 residues: CAWSVRKTGGGYTF. For the CDR3, the DNA is TGTGCCTGGAGTGTACGAAAGACAGGGGGAGGCTACACCTTC.

The chain combines TRBV19 with TRBJ1-5; D is unresolved. CDR3 length: 14 residues. CDR1 is LNHDA, CDR2 SQIVND, per germline (reference sequence). Trimming stripped 7 bases from V and 4 bases from J, with 14 bases between. This CDR3 is CASIVLRFNQPQHF. For the CDR3, the DNA is TGTGCCAGTATTGTCCTTAGGTTTAATCAGCCCCAGCATTTT.

The chain has TRBV11-1 and TRBJ2-5, with TRBD2 identical over 13 bases. The V segment lost 5 bases and the J segment 4 bases; nucleotides outside the gene matches: 7. Germline V CDR1 and CDR2: SGHAT, FQDESV (reference sequence). This CDR3 contains 16 residues. The CDR3 protein is CASSAETSGRRETQYF. CDR3 in DNA: TGTGCCAGCAGCGCGGAGACTAGCGGGAGGAGAGAGACCCAGTACTTC.

The genes are TRBV5-1 and TRBJ1-1; D gene ambiguous. Germline V gene data show CDR1 as SGHRS and CDR2 as YFSETQ. CDR3 length: 16 residues. The V gene lost 4 bases and the J gene lost 6 bases, with 22 bases spanning the gap. The CDR3 loop reads CASSPDLSLGTSEAFF. DNA of the CDR3: TGCGCCAGCAGCCCGGACCTCAGCCTGGGTACGTCTGAAGCTTTCTTT. Full variable domain (missing parts from reference TRBV5-1 and TRBJ1-1): KAGVTQTPRYLIKTRGQQVTLSCSPISGHRSVSWYQQTPGQGLQFLFEYFSETQRNKGNFPGRFSGRQFSNSRSEMNVSTLELGDSALYLCASSPDLSLGTSEAFFGQGTRLTVV.

V and J are TRBV6-5 and TRBJ1-2; 12 bases agree with TRBD1. CDR1 is MNHEY and CDR2 is SVGAGI in the germline V gene. The CDR3 extends over 14 amino acids. The trim removed 6 bases at V and 7 bases at J, leaving 6 bases unmatched. CDR3 DNA sequence: TGTGCCAGCAGATCCGGGACAGGGGGCCGTGGCTACACCTTC. Protein: CASRSGTGGRGYTF.

The chain employs TRBV18 and TRBJ1-1; 7 bases match TRBD1. The length of the CDR3 is 15 residues. Germline V gives CDR1 KGHSH, CDR2 LQKENI. V lost 6 bases and J lost 4; bases outside the gene matches: 11. CDR3 region: CASSPAGQGVTEAFF. In nucleotides, the CDR3 is TGTGCCAGCTCGCCAGCAGGGCAGGGGGTCACTGAAGCTTTCTTT.

CDR3 protein: CASSELAGGSYNEQFF. CDR3 bases: TGCGCCAGCAGCGAACTAGCCGGGGGGTCTTACAATGAGCAGTTCTTC. This chain links TRBV5-1 with TRBJ2-1; 7 nucleotides line up with TRBD2. V was pared by 4 bases and J by 4 bases, with 11 bases of the junction left unmatched. Germline V lookup: CDR1 SGHRS, CDR2 YFSETQ. The length of the CDR3 is 16 residues.

The CDR3 sequence is CASSLALASSSYNEQFF. DNA for the CDR3: TGTGCCAGCAGCTTGGCACTAGCGTCGAGCTCCTACAATGAGCAGTTCTTC. This chain links TRBV5-6 with TRBJ2-1; TRBD2 aligns across 7 bases. There are 17 residues in the CDR3. Germline V lookup: CDR1 SGHDT, CDR2 YYEEEE. V lost 0 bases and J lost 0; bases outside the gene matches: 6.

This clone has a handful of counts. The chain links TRBV6-1 to TRBJ1-5; unclear D gene. Germline-derived CDR1 and CDR2 are MNHNS and SASEGT. The CDR3 totals 13 residues. V lost 2 bases and J 4 bases, leaving 6 bases between the germline ends. Written as DNA, the CDR3 is TGTGCCAGCAGTGAATCCGGGAATCAGCCCCAGCATTTT. Translation gives CASSESGNQPQHF.

The chain joins TRBV19 to TRBJ2-1, with TRBD1 matching 7 bases. CDR3 size: 19 residues. CDR1 and CDR2 (germline): LNHDA, SQIVND (reference sequence). V was clipped by 4 bases and J by 0 bases; unmatched bases: 15. CDR3 region: CASSTRGGTQVPSYNEQFF. In nucleotides, the CDR3 is TGTGCCAGTAGTACAAGAGGGGGCACACAGGTGCCCTCCTACAATGAGCAGTTCTTC.

The gene calls are TRBV10-2 and TRBJ2-2; D unclear. This CDR3 spans 14 amino acids. The germline V and J ends were trimmed by 6 bases and 0 bases, with 8 bases remaining between them. From germline, CDR1 is WSHSY and CDR2 SAAADI. The CDR3 is CASRTDSNTGELFF. For the CDR3, the DNA is TGCGCCAGCAGAACAGATTCGAACACCGGGGAGCTGTTTTTT.

The chain recombines TRBV10-2 with TRBJ1-6; D gene ambiguous. Germline CDR1 reads WSHSY; CDR2 reads SAAADI. V lost 3 bases to trimming and J lost 0 bases, with 6 bases between them. The CDR3 covers 15 residues. CDR3 DNA: TGCGCCAGCAGTGAAAACGGCTCCTATAATTCACCCCTCCACTTT. It yields the protein CASSENGSYNSPLHF.

For the CDR3, the DNA is TGTGCCAGCAGCCCGGGAGTTTATAATTCACCCCTCCACTTT. It yields the protein CASSPGVYNSPLHF. The chain is built from TRBV3-1 (or the pseudogene TRBV3-2) and TRBJ1-6; no clear D gene. V was trimmed by 4 bases and J by 4 bases, leaving 8 bases between them. The CDR3 is 14 amino acids. The germline V gene encodes CDR1 LGHDT and CDR2 YNNKEL (reference sequence).

V is TRBV5-1 and J is TRBJ1-2; D remains ambiguous. The CDR3 length is 13 residues. V dropped 4 bases and J dropped 1 base, with 8 bases sitting between them. Germline CDR1 and CDR2: SGHRS and YFSETQ. The CDR3 nucleotides read TGCGCCAGCAGCCCCGACTATAACTATGGCTACACCTTC. Protein product: CASSPDYNYGYTF.

This clone was found a few times. CDR3 sequence reads: CASSRPGTELYEQYF. The CDR3 region has the DNA TGTGCCAGCAGCCGTCCCGGGACGGAACTCTACGAGCAGTACTTC. The V call is TRBV7-9, the J call TRBJ2-7; D tentatively reads TRBD1 or TRBD2 (5 bases each). CDR1 and CDR2 from the germline V gene are SEHNR and FQNEAQ (reference sequence). This CDR3 has 15 residues. V lost 5 bases, J lost 3 bases, and 17 bases lay in between.

This rearrangement joins TRBV7-8 to TRBJ2-5; 7 bases fit TRBD1. Trimming removed 5 bases from V and 2 bases from J; junction bases left unmatched: 5. The CDR3 consists of 14 residues. The germline V gene encodes CDR1 SGHVS and CDR2 FQNEAQ. In DNA, the CDR3 is TGTGCCAGCAGCCAAGACAGGGTACAAGAGACCCAGTACTTC. Its translation is CASSQDRVQETQYF. The full variable domain, rest sourced from reference TRBV7-8 and TRBJ2-5, is GAGVSQSPRYKVAKRGQDVALRCDPISGHVSLFWYQQALGQGPEFLTYFQNEAQLDKSGLPSDRFFAERPEGSVSTLKIQRTQQEDSAVYLCASSQDRVQETQYFGPGTRLLVL.

J is TRBJ1-5 and V is TRBV6-5; D is unclear. Per germline, CDR1 MNHEY and CDR2 SVGAGI. Trimming removed 2 bases from V and 12 bases from J, with 11 bases in between. The CDR3 totals 12 residues. CDR3 region: CASSYDGHYQHF. The CDR3 nucleotides are TGTGCCAGCAGTTACGATGGGCACTACCAGCATTTT.

This chain uses TRBV3-1 (or the pseudogene TRBV3-2) with TRBJ1-1; D possibly corresponds to TRBD1 (5 bases). The CDR3 runs to 14 residues. CDR1 and CDR2 (germline): LGHDT, YNNKEL (reference sequence). Trimming took off 0 bases at V and 10 bases at J, with 15 bases between the two ends. The DNA for the CDR3 is TGTGCCAGCAGCCAAGATGTGTGGGGCGCTGGAGCTTTCTTT. It codes for CASSQDVWGAGAFF.

This clone has just a few counts. The chain uses TRBV6-1 and TRBJ1-6, with D unclear. In germline, CDR1 is MNHNS, CDR2 SASEGT. Trimming left V 1 base short and J 7 bases short, with 11 bases between. The CDR3 has 15 residues. CDR3 amino acids: CASSEDYRDNSPLHF. The CDR3 DNA reads TGTGCCAGCAGTGAAGATTATCGTGACAATTCACCCCTCCACTTT.

The V call is TRBV13, the J call TRBJ1-3; weak D call: TRBD1 (5 bases). Per the germline V gene, CDR1 is PRHDT and CDR2 is FYEKMQ (reference sequence). V was pared by 0 bases and J by 3 bases, with 6 bases between. The CDR3 runs 14 residues. The CDR3 reads CASSLGRDGNTIYF. In nucleotides, the CDR3 is TGTGCCAGCAGCTTAGGCAGGGATGGAAACACCATATATTTT.